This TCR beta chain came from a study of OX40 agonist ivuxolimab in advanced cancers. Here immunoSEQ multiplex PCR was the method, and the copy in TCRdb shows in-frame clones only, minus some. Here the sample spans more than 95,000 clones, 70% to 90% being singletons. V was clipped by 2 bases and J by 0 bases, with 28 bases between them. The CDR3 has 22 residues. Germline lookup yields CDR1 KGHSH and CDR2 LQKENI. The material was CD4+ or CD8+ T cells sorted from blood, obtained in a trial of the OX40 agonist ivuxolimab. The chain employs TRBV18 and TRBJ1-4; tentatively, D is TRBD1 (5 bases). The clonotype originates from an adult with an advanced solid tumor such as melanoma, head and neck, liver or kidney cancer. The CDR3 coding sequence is TGTGCCAGCTCACCAGACCGCCGGGCAGGGTGGGTGAAACAAGCAACTAATGAAAAACTGTTTTTT. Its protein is CASSPDRRAGWVKQATNEKLFF.